This TCR beta chain is drawn from a study of T cells in Graves' hyperthyroidism and ophthalmopathy (dated 2019 in TCRdb). General notes on the study: Peripheral blood was collected at initial diagnosis, before any treatment. TCR V-J signatures able to tell the groups apart were searched for in a discovery cohort of 100 patients, of whom roughly 42 had Graves' ophthalmopathy and about 55 had stable Graves' hyperthyroidism. An independent validation cohort of about 19 hyperthyroidism patients and 15 or so patients who later progressed to ophthalmopathy tested prospective prediction of ophthalmopathy. The 100 or so discovery patients were randomly split 7:3 into training and test sets. The study also compared thyroid tissue and blood T-cell repertoires from roughly 6 Graves' hyperthyroidism patients. Following sampling, methimazole starting at 30 mg daily was given to hyperthyroidism patients, and high-dose intravenous methylprednisolone was given to ophthalmopathy patients. The paper describes TCR Vbeta CDR3 sequencing of 140 or so peripheral blood samples, made up of roughly 45 ophthalmopathy patients, approximately 76 hyperthyroidism patients and 17 progressor patients. General findings and caveats noted by the study authors: Sample size was not statistically predetermined, and investigators were not blinded to group allocation. Ophthalmopathy was separated from stable hyperthyroidism by a 13 V-J signature model, with about 86% sensitivity and 81% to 82% specificity obtained in cross-validation and 80%/75% obtained in testing. Most expanded thyroid clonotypes (frequency above 0.001) were also detected in blood, suggesting blood repertoires may reflect thyroid immune responses. During validation, the model predicted progression to ophthalmopathy a median of roughly six months ahead of onset, with roughly 65% sensitivity and about 72% specificity.

Graves' hyperthyroidism was defined as stable when no progression to ophthalmopathy occurred over 18 months of follow-up. Hyperthyroidism patients were newly diagnosed, had a disease duration of under 2 months, and were aged 18 to 65 years. Any patient with an uncontrolled infection, another autoimmune disease, pregnancy or lactation was excluded. Diagnoses were established on the basis of clinical symptoms, serum thyroxine and TRAb, thyroid ultrasound, and orbital computed tomography. PBMCs were isolated from roughly 10 ml of fresh peripheral blood by Ficoll-Paque density gradient centrifugation. Total RNA was extracted using Trizol reagent, and RNA quality was assessed on an Agilent 2100 Bioanalyzer. A word on this clonotype: Its antigen specificity is not known. No base qualities exist here, and no much larger clone lies one base off it.

The TCR beta CDR3 regions were amplified from RNA transcripts. The TCR CDR3 was subjected to a first round of RT-PCR using the HTBI primer set and the Qiagen OneStep RT-PCR kit. Libraries were constructed in a second round of multiplex PCR, after which size selection and purification were performed. The libraries were sequenced on an Illumina HiSeq2000 using paired-end 100 bp reads. Under the source paper's analysis protocol: SOAPnuke was used to process the raw data, throwing out any read that contained adapters or uncalled bases, had a mean Phred below 15, or lacked an exact constant-primer or identifier match. COPE v1.2.5 was used to merge the high-quality paired reads, and each unique nucleotide sequence was defined as a clonotype. Clonotypes were aligned to IMGT TRBV, TRBD and TRBJ reference segments using MiTCR v1.1. Only V-J combinations with frequency above 0.0001, covering approximately 99% of repertoires, were analysed. A TCS score was defined as the ratio between F50 (clonal expansion) and ExV (chaos), using BLOSUM62-based TCRdist between CDR3 peptides within each V-J. Welch's t-statistics and random forest reduced 450 to 600 V-J features to about 13, which were used in a naive Bayes classifier (R e1071). TCRdb reanalyzed the raw reads on its own, using fastp at Q25 for trimming and MiXCR for clone calling, and kept in-frame beta chains. Merged by CDR3 protein, the rows form single entries marked with the most common genes and DNA. In this record, the V and J calls reflect TCRdb's handling and not the investigators' own analysis. Recorded for this sample are roughly 420,000 distinct CDR3 sequences; about 15% of them occurred a single time. The leading ten clones occupy roughly an eighth of the sample.

At the junction V is shortened by 4 bases and J by 7 bases; bases outside the gene matches: 7. According to the germline V gene (reference sequence), CDR1 reads LNHDA and CDR2 reads SQIVND. The CDR3 goes from the cysteine to the phenylalanine over 14 residues. Only CDR3 DNA is held: 42 bases, read in frame from base 1. The chain links TRBV19 with TRBJ2-1, and TRBD2 aligns with 7 junction nucleotides. This clonotype was obtained from a woman aged 18-29 years with Graves' hyperthyroidism. Sequencing was done on a sample of blood. The CDR3 protein sequence reads: CASSSGGRGNEQFF. The nucleotide sequence reads as follows: TGTGCCAGTAGTAGTGGCGGGAGAGGGAATGAGCAGTTCTTC. The variable domain in full, with residues beyond the CDR3 obtained from the reference TRBV19 and TRBJ2-1 genes, is DGGITQSPKYLFRKEGQNVTLSCEQNLNHDAMYWYRQDPGQGLRLIYYSQIVNDFQKGDIAEGYSVSREKKESFPLTVTSAQKNPTAFYLCASSSGGRGNEQFFGPGTRLTVL.